The T cell receptor (beta chain) under discussion was sequenced for a study of graft-versus-host responses after intestinal transplantation. The overall study: Transplants given to recipients were multivisceral, liver-intestinal, or isolated intestinal. Tacrolimus and steroids were given for around three years to all recipients after anti-thymocyte globulin induction. Broader study findings: Researchers found GvH clones in recipient marrow, and some showed up first in ileum or blood. Some patients had graft-donor T cell macrochimerism. In their allografts, the ratios of graft-versus-host to host-versus-graft T cell clones were high.

V lost 7 bases, J lost 8 bases, and 21 bases lay in between. This CDR3 contains 15 residues. From germline, CDR1 is MDHEN and CDR2 SYDVKM. This clone was counted a single time. As yet, its antigen is unknown. Here immunoSEQ multiplex PCR was the method, and the copy in TCRdb shows in-frame clones only, minus some. The table has roughly 90,000 clones, approximately 90% seen once. This TCR was recovered from a human donor who was the organ donor for an intestinal transplant. The sample here was unstimulated CD4+ T cells sorted from spleen or lymph node cells, taken before transplant. The genes are TRBV28 and TRBJ2-1; D unresolved. The CDR3: CASTKFGRFFHEQFF. Here the CDR3 DNA reads TGTGCCAGCACCAAGTTTGGTCGGTTTTTCCATGAGCAGTTCTTC. Full variable domain (rest looked up from reference TRBV28 and TRBJ2-1): DVKVTQSSRYLVKRTGEKVFLECVQDMDHENMFWYRQDPGLGLRLIYFSYDVKMKEKGDIPEGYSVSREKKERFSLILESASTNQTSMYLCASTKFGRFFHEQFFGPGTRLTVL.